This T cell receptor beta chain was obtained from a study of blood T cell repertoires in COVID-19. Study at large: Acute and convalescent COVID-19 specimens originated in the United States, Italy and Spain. T cells, B-cell-depleted T cells, or PBMCs provided the cDNA or gDNA that served as material.

Profiled with immunoSEQ multiplex PCR; TCRdb holds only in-frame clones, not every one. Here the sample spans roughly 100,000 clones, 81% being singletons. The CDR3 covers 13 residues. In germline, CDR1 is SNHLY, CDR2 FYNNEI. The V gene lost 8 bases and the J gene lost 6 bases, with 15 bases spanning the gap. This clone was found once. Sequencing was done on a sample of peripheral blood. This clonotype originated in a man at least 80 years old with acute or convalescent COVID-19. The gene calls are TRBV2 and TRBJ2-3; D remains ambiguous. In DNA, the CDR3 is TGTGCCAGCTCCCTAGGAAGCCGCGATACGCAGTATTTT. Amino acids: CASSLGSRDTQYF. Based on the CDR3 plus reference TRBV2 and TRBJ2-3, the full variable domain is EPEVTQTPSHQVTQMGQEVILRCVPISNHLYFYWYRQILGQKVEFLVSFYNNEISEKSEIFDDQFSVERPDGSNFTLKIRSTKLEDSAMYFCASSLGSRDTQYFGPGTRLTVL.